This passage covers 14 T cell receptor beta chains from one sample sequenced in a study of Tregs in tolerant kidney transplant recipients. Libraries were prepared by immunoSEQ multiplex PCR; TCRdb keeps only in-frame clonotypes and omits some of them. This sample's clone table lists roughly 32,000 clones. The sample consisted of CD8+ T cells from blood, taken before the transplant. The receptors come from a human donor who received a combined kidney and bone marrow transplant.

CDR3 amino acids: CASSDPVGTALPEQYF. The CDR3 DNA, read in part, is TGTGCCAGCAGCGATCCAGTGGGGACAGCTCTCCCCGAG. V gene TRBV2 combines with J gene TRBJ2-7, with 7 bases identical to TRBD1. With the read ending 3 residues before the CDR3 end, the germline J gene is used to fill in that end. The CDR3 has 16 amino acids. CDR1 and CDR2 from the germline V gene are SNHLY and FYNNEI. J gave up 6 bases and V 6 bases, and 17 bases lay outside the gene matches.

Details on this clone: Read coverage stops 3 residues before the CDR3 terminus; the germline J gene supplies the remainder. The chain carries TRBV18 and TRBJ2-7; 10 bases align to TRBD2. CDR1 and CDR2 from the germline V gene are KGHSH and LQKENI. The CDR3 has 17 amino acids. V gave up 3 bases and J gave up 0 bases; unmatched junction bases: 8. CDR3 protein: CASSPLRTSGSSYEQYF. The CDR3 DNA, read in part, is TGTGCCAGCTCACCCTTAAGGACTAGCGGTAGCTCCTACGAG. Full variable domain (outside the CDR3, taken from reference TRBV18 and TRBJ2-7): NAGVMQNPRHLVRRRGQEARLRCSPMKGHSHVYWYRQLPEEGLKFMVYLQKENIIDESGMPKERFSAEFPKEGPSILRIQQVVRGDSAAYFCASSPLRTSGSSYEQYFGPGTRLTVT.

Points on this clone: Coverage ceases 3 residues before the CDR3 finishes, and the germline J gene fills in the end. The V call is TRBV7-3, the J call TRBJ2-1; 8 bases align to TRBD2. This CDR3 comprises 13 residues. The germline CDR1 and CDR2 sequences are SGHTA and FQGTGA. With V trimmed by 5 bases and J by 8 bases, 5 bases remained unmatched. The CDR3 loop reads CASSAGLADEQFF. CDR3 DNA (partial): TGTGCCAGCAGCGCCGGACTAGCCGATGAG.

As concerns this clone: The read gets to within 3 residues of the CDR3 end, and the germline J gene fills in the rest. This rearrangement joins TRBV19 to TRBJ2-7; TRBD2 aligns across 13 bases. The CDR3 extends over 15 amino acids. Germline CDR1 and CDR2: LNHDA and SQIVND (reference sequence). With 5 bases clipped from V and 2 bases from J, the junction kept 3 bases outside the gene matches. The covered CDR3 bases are TGTGCCAGTAGTCACGGGACTAGCGGGACCTACGAG. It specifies CASSHGTSGTYE. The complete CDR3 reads CASSHGTSGTYEQYF. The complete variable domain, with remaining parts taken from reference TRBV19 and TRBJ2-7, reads DGGITQSPKYLFRKEGQNVTLSCEQNLNHDAMYWYRQDPGQGLRLIYYSQIVNDFQKGDIAEGYSVSREKKESFPLTVTSAQKNPTAFYLCASSHGTSGTYEQYFGPGTRLTVT.

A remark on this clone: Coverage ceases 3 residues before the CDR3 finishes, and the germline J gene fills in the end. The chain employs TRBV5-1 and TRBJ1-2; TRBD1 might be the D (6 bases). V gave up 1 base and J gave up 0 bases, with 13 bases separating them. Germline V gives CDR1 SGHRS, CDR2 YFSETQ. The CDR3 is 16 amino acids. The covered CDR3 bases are TGCGCCAGCAGCTTGAGGTCAGGGGTAGCTAACTATGGC. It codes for CASSLRSGVANYG. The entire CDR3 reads CASSLRSGVANYGYTF.

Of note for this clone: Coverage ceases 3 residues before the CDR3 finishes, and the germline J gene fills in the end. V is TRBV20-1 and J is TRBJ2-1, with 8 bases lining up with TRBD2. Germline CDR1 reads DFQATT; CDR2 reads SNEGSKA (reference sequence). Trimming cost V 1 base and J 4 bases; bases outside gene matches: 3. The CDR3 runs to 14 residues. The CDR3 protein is CSARVPSGYNEQFF. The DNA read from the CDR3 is TGCAGTGCTAGAGTTCCTAGCGGGTACAATGAG.

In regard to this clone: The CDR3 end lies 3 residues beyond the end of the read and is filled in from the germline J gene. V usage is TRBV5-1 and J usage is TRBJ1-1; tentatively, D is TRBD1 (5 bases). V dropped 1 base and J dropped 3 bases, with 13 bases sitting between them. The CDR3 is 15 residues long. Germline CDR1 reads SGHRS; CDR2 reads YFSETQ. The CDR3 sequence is CASSLSQGVYTEAFF. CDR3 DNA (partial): TGCGCCAGCAGCTTGAGCCAGGGCGTTTACACTGAA.

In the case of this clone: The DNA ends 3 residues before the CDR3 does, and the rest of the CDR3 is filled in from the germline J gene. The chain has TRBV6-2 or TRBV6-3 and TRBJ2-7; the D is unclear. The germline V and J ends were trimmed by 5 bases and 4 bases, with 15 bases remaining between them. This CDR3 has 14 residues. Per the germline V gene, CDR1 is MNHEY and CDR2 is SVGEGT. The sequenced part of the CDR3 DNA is TGTGCCAGCAGTCTGTCCAGGAGATTTTACGAG. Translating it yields CASSLSRRFYE. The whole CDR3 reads CASSLSRRFYEQYF.

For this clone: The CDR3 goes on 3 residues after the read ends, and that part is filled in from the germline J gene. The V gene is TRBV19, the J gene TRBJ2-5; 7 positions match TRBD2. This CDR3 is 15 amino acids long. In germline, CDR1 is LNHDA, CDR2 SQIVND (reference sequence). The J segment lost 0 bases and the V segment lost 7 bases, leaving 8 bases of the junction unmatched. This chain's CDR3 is CASTPSGGNQETQYF. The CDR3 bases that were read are TGTGCCAGTACCCCTAGCGGAGGTAACCAAGAGACC. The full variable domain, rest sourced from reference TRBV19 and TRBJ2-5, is DGGITQSPKYLFRKEGQNVTLSCEQNLNHDAMYWYRQDPGQGLRLIYYSQIVNDFQKGDIAEGYSVSREKKESFPLTVTSAQKNPTAFYLCASTPSGGNQETQYFGPGTRLLVL.

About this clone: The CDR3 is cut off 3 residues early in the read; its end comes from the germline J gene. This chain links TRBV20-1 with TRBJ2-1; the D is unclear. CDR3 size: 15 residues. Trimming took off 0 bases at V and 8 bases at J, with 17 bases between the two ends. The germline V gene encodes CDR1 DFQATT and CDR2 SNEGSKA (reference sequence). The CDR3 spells CSAREGYLLGDEQFF. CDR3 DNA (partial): TGCAGTGCTAGAGAGGGCTACCTCCTGGGCGATGAG.

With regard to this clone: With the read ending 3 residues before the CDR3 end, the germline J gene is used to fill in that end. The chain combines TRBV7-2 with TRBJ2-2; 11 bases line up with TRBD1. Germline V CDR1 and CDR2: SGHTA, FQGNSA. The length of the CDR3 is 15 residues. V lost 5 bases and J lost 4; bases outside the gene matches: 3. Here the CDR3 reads CASSAGTGGTGELFF. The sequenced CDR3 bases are TGTGCCAGCAGCGCCGGGACAGGGGGCACCGGGGAG. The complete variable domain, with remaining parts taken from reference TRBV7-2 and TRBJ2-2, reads GAGVSQSPSNKVTEKGKDVELRCDPISGHTALYWYRQSLGQGLEFLIYFQGNSAPDKSGLPSDRFSAERTGGSVSTLTIQRTQQEDSAVYLCASSAGTGGTGELFFGEGSRLTVL.

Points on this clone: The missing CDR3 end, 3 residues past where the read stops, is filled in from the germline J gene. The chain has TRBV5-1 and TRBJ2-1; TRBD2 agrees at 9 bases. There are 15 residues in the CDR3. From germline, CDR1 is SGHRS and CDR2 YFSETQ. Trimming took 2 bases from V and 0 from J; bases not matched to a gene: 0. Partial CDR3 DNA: TGCGCCAGCAGCTTTAGCGGGAGCTCCTACAATGAG. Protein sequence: CASSFSGSSYNE. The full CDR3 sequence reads CASSFSGSSYNEQFF.

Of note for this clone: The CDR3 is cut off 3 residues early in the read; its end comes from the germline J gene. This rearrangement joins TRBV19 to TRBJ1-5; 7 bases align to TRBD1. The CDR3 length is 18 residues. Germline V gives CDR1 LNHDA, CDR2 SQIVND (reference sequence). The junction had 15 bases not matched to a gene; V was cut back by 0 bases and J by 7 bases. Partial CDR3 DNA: TGTGCCAGTAGTATAGATGGATCCAGGGGGGCGTATGGCCAGCCC. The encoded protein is CASSIDGSRGAYGQP. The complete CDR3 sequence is CASSIDGSRGAYGQPQHF. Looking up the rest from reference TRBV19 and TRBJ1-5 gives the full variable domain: DGGITQSPKYLFRKEGQNVTLSCEQNLNHDAMYWYRQDPGQGLRLIYYSQIVNDFQKGDIAEGYSVSREKKESFPLTVTSAQKNPTAFYLCASSIDGSRGAYGQPQHFGDGTRLSIL.

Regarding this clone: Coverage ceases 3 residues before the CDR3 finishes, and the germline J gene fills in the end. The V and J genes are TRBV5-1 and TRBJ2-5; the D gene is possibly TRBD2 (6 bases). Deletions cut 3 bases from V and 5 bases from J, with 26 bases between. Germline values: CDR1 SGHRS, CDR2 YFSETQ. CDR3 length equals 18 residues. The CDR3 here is CASSSPAVVGGWGETQYF. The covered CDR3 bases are TGCGCCAGCAGCTCACCCGCCGTCGTCGGGGGATGGGGGGAGACC.